This is a list of T cell receptor beta chains from one sample in a study of vaccination effects on CD4 cells after COVID-19. Repertoires were generated with immunoSEQ multiplex PCR, while TCRdb's copy carries only in-frame clones and drops some. The table includes about 73,000 clones, approximately 73% detected once. Their target antigens are unknown. Material: CD4+ T cells from PBMCs cultured without peptide, obtained after COVID-19 vaccination. These TCRs come from a human donor who received a COVID-19 vaccine. Both conserved end residues are part of each CDR3. A D gene is named only where the DNA matches it firmly. For some rows the clone size is stated as once, few or many, or as a class when expanded; others skip it.

d_gene: -; j_gene: TRBJ1-2; abundance: -; v_gene: TRBV19; CDR3nt: TGTGCCAGTAGTATGCCAGACTCCGTCTATGGCTACACCTTC; CDR3aa: CASSMPDSVYGYTF
d_gene: TRBD1; j_gene: TRBJ2-1; abundance: few; v_gene: TRBV12-3/TRBV12-4; CDR3nt: TGTGCCAGCAGTTTCGGGACAGGGGAGTTCTTC; CDR3aa: CASSFGTGEFF
d_gene: -; j_gene: TRBJ1-5; abundance: -; v_gene: TRBV19; CDR3nt: TGTGCCAGTAGTACGCGGGGTGGGGAGGATAATAGCAATCAGCCCCAGCATTTT; CDR3aa: CASSTRGGEDNSNQPQHF
d_gene: -; j_gene: TRBJ1-2; abundance: -; v_gene: TRBV15; CDR3nt: TGTGCCACCAGCAGAGCCCCAGGGGAAGCTAACTATGGCTACACCTTC; CDR3aa: CATSRAPGEANYGYTF
d_gene: -; j_gene: TRBJ1-2; abundance: many; v_gene: TRBV21-1; CDR3nt: TGTGCCAGCAGCAAAGCCCCGGGCTGGGGCTACACCTTC; CDR3aa: CASSKAPGWGYTF
d_gene: -; j_gene: TRBJ1-1; abundance: -; v_gene: TRBV25-1; CDR3nt: TGTGCCAGCAGTGAATTCGGGGGGGCTAGCACTGAAGCTTTCTTT; CDR3aa: CASSEFGGASTEAFF
d_gene: TRBD1; j_gene: TRBJ1-3; abundance: -; v_gene: TRBV5-1; CDR3nt: TGCGCCAGCAGCTTGGAGGGGACAGGGTCCCCTGGAAACACCATATATTTT; CDR3aa: CASSLEGTGSPGNTIYF
d_gene: TRBD1; j_gene: TRBJ2-3; abundance: -; v_gene: TRBV2; CDR3nt: TGTGCCAGCAAGAGAGGACAGGGGACAGATACGCAGTATTTT; CDR3aa: CASKRGQGTDTQYF
d_gene: -; j_gene: TRBJ1-2; abundance: -; v_gene: TRBV5-3; CDR3nt: TGTGCCAGACAGGGGAATAATGGCTACACCTTC; CDR3aa: CARQGNNGYTF
d_gene: -; j_gene: TRBJ1-1; abundance: -; v_gene: TRBV5-1; CDR3nt: TGCGCCAGCAGCTTGTATCGGCAGGGGCTGGGTGAAGCTTTCTTT; CDR3aa: CASSLYRQGLGEAFF
d_gene: TRBD1; j_gene: TRBJ1-5; abundance: few; v_gene: TRBV2; CDR3nt: TGTGCCAGCAGCGAACAGGGGATGCGTCAGCCCCAGCATTTT; CDR3aa: CASSEQGMRQPQHF